What follows are 21 T cell receptor beta chains derived from one specimen sequenced in a study of tumor and adjacent non-tumor tissue in lung cancer listed by TCRdb under 2018. Bulk unsorted tissue served as the source for RNA extraction, and RNA quality was assessed using a NanoDrop ND-1000 and an Agilent 2100. The receptor library was made with multiplex PCR. The reads were generated on an Illumina HiSeq 2500. TCRbeta libraries were constructed through three rounds of nested PCR with primers (Table S4) according to protocols modified from ARM-PCR. TCRdb itself trimmed the public reads at Q25 with fastp, ran MiXCR and retained productive beta chains. Rows with a matching CDR3 protein are joined into one entry that keeps the most common DNA and genes. The sample table contains roughly 81,000 distinct CDR3 sequences; only one count was recorded for nearly 70% of them. In total, the top ten clones hold over 10% of the sample.

The specimen was lung tumor tissue. These receptors all stem from a woman in her 70s with non-small cell lung cancer.

The chain is built from TRBV4-2 and TRBJ2-3, with a tentative D call TRBD2 (5 bases). V lost 1 base, J lost 2 bases, and 22 bases lay in between. This CDR3 comprises 19 residues. CDR1 LGHNA and CDR2 YNFKEQ come from the germline V gene. CDR3 DNA: TGTGCCAGCAGCCAAGGGGTTATGGTGGGCAAGCGGATCACAGATACGCAGTATTTT. Translation: CASSQGVMVGKRITDTQYF.

For this clonotype: A junction end diverges from the germline sequence, so it may reflect a read error. The chain is built from TRBV11-1 and TRBJ2-7; TRBD1 agrees at 9 bases. From germline, CDR1 is SGHAT and CDR2 FQDESV (reference sequence). The CDR3 loop spans 14 amino acids. The CDR3 sequence: CVNRPGQGIYEQYF. Written as DNA, the CDR3 is TGTGTCAACAGACCGGGACAGGGTATCTACGAGCAGTATTTC.

The chain's CDR3 is CSVEGGQGNTEAFF. The DNA of the CDR3 is TGCAGCGTTGAGGGGGGACAGGGGAATACTGAAGCTTTCTTT. The rearrangement uses TRBV29-1 and TRBJ1-1; 10 positions agree with TRBD1. Germline V gene lookup returns CDR1 SQVTM and CDR2 ANQGSEA. Germline trimming cut 3 bases from V and 5 bases from J; bases unmatched to any gene: 6. The CDR3 is made up of 14 amino acids.

About this clonotype itself: The junction and the germline gene differ at one end; a read error may be behind it. This rearrangement joins TRBV12-3 or TRBV12-4 to TRBJ2-7, with D maybe TRBD1 (6 bases). The CDR3 consists of 14 residues. The CDR3 bases are TGTGCCAGAAGCCTACAGGGCCTTGTCTACGAGCAGTATTTC. Its translation: CARSLQGLVYEQYF.

To note about this clonotype: A junction end diverges from the germline sequence, so it may reflect a read error. The genes are TRBV5-5 and TRBJ2-2; 9 positions agree with TRBD1. Germline V gives CDR1 SGHKS, CDR2 YYEKEE (reference sequence). This CDR3 is 15 amino acids long. The DNA for the CDR3 is TGCGCCAGCAGCTTGAGGACAGGGGACACCGGGGAGCAGTTTTTT. This gives the protein CASSLRTGDTGEQFF.

On this clonotype: One base away lies a much larger clone, so this may be a sequencing read error. This chain joins TRBV28 and TRBJ2-7; a possible D gene is TRBD2 (6 bases). Trimming removed 2 bases at V and 0 bases at J, with 11 bases between. Germline-derived CDR1 and CDR2 are MDHEN and SYDVKM. CDR3 length equals 15 residues. The CDR3 DNA reads as TGTGCCAGCAGTTTAGTGGCGGGGTCCTCCTACGAGCAGTACTTC. It encodes CASSLVAGSSYEQYF.

The V and J genes are TRBV4-1 and TRBJ2-5, with 7 positions matching TRBD2. In germline, CDR1 is MGHRA, CDR2 YSYEKL. This CDR3 region has 15 residues. J gave up 0 bases and V 11 bases, and 12 bases lay outside the gene matches. As DNA, the CDR3 is TGCGCCCGCAACCGAGTAGCGGGCTACCAAGAGACCCAGTACTTC. Its translation is CARNRVAGYQETQYF.

Comment on this clonotype: One end of the junction varies from germline; a read error may be responsible. The chain is built from TRBV12-3 or TRBV12-4 and TRBJ2-2, with D hard to call. The CDR3 spans 16 residues. CDR3 sequence (DNA): TGTACCAGCAGTTGGTCGCGGAGCTCGAACACTGTGGAGCTGTTTTTT. It encodes CTSSWSRSSNTVELFF.

Regarding this clonotype: A much larger clone differs by one base, so this may be a read error. The CDR3 ends on some other residue instead of the conserved phenylalanine or tryptophan, so this is likely a read error. The DNA is left out, because the CDR3 cannot be placed on it with certainty; the CDR3 is given as TCRdb lists it. The V and J genes are TRBV5-4 and TRBJ2-1; whether TRBD1, the table's D call, matches the DNA was not checked. Germline lookup yields CDR1 SGHNT and CDR2 YYREEE (reference sequence). Including both end residues, the CDR3 is 16 amino acids long. CDR3 amino acids: CASSLGGAGRGNEHFL.

A word on this clonotype: Being one base from a much bigger clone, this may be a read error. The chain links TRBV28 to TRBJ2-7; 7 bases are shared with TRBD2. The CDR3 sequence is 13 residues long. CDR1 is MDHEN, CDR2 SYDVKM, per germline. CDR3: CASGASGSYEQCF. As DNA, the CDR3 is TGTGCCAGCGGGGCTAGCGGTTCCTACGAGCAGTGCTTC.

The chain couples TRBV5-1 to TRBJ2-1; TRBD2 agrees at 11 bases. Unmatched junction bases numbered 5, after V lost 0 bases and J lost 9 bases. CDR3 size: 15 residues. CDR1 and CDR2 (germline): SGHRS, YFSETQ. The CDR3, as DNA: TGCGCCAGCAGCTTGGACGTAGCGGGAGGGGGTGAGCAGTTCTTC. Translating gives CASSLDVAGGGEQFF.

A remark on this clonotype: Germline is not matched at one junction end, which may reflect a read error. The chain uses TRBV29-1 and TRBJ2-3; a possible D gene is TRBD2 (5 bases). This CDR3 is 13 amino acids long. The V gene's germline CDR1 is SQVTM and CDR2 ANQGSEA. CDR3 residues: CSVPKGSTDTQYF. CDR3 DNA sequence: TGTAGCGTGCCAAAGGGAAGCACAGATACGCAGTATTTT.

Turning to this clonotype: A read error is possible here, since a much larger clone lies one base away. The CDR3 carries no conserved terminal phenylalanine or tryptophan, so it likely arises from a read error. The chain couples TRBV20-1 to TRBJ2-4; D remains ambiguous. The V end was cut by 5 bases, the J end by 6 bases, with 11 bases between. The CDR3 extends over 12 amino acids. The germline CDR1 and CDR2 sequences are DFQATT and SNEGSKA (reference sequence). CDR3 in DNA: TGCAGTGCTCGTGGGAACCTAAACATTCAGTACTTG. It is translated as CSARGNLNIQYL.

Notes on this clonotype: The CDR3 does not end in the conserved phenylalanine or tryptophan, so this is likely a read error. The chain recombines TRBV6-5 with TRBJ2-1; 7 positions match TRBD1. CDR1 and CDR2 from the germline V gene are MNHEY and SVGAGI. The CDR3 length is 22 residues. The J segment lost 7 bases and the V segment lost 3 bases, leaving 30 bases of the junction unmatched. CDR3 protein: CASSYSRSKQGSDPRAENEQFS. The CDR3 DNA reads TGTGCCAGCAGTTATTCCCGGTCCAAACAGGGGTCCGACCCGAGGGCGGAGAATGAGCAGTTCTCC.

This chain uses TRBV11-1 with TRBJ2-1; D may correspond to TRBD1 or TRBD2 (5 bases each). This CDR3 is 13 amino acids long. CDR1 is SGHAT, CDR2 FQDESV, per germline (reference sequence). The CDR3 protein is CTCSPGPVGEQFF. The CDR3 region has the DNA TGTACCTGCAGCCCGGGACCTGTCGGTGAGCAGTTCTTC. The entire variable domain, with the rest obtained from reference TRBV11-1 and TRBJ2-1, is as follows: EAEVAQSPRYKITEKSQAVAFWCDPISGHATLYWYRQILGQGPELLVQFQDESVVDDSQLPKDRFSAERLKGVDSTLKIQPAELGDSAMYLCTCSPGPVGEQFFGPGTRLTVL.

Details on this clonotype: An end of the junction does not agree with germline; a read error may underlie this. This rearrangement joins TRBV19 to TRBJ2-7, with TRBD1 identical over 7 bases. CDR3 length: 16 amino acids. Germline CDR1 and CDR2: LNHDA and SQIVND (reference sequence). CDR3 nucleotide sequence: TGTGCCAGTAATATAGCTGTGGGTCAGGGGGCCTACGAGCAGTACTTC. This gives the protein CASNIAVGQGAYEQYF. The full variable domain, with the rest looked up from reference TRBV19 and TRBJ2-7, is DGGITQSPKYLFRKEGQNVTLSCEQNLNHDAMYWYRQDPGQGLRLIYYSQIVNDFQKGDIAEGYSVSREKKESFPLTVTSAQKNPTAFYLCASNIAVGQGAYEQYFGPGTRLTVT.

The rearrangement joins TRBV7-2 to TRBJ2-7; no clear D gene. Germline CDR1 and CDR2: SGHTA and FQGNSA. Trimming stripped 1 base from V and 3 bases from J, with 7 bases between. The CDR3 contains 13 residues. CDR3 loop: CASSLVRLYEQYF. CDR3 DNA: TGTGCCAGCAGCTTAGTGCGGCTCTACGAGCAGTACTTC.

As for this clonotype: This sequence may be a read error, since a much larger clone differs from it by one base. The CDR3 sequence is CASTPQYRNQPQHF. DNA for the CDR3: TGTGCCAGCACCCCACAGTACCGCAATCAGCCCCAGCATTTT. This chain links TRBV28 with TRBJ1-5; D remains unclear. V was pared by 7 bases and J by 2 bases, with 12 bases between. Germline lookup yields CDR1 MDHEN and CDR2 SYDVKM. The CDR3 has 14 amino acids.

The chain links TRBV6-6 to TRBJ2-3; possible D gene TRBD2, 5 bases. Germline V gives CDR1 MNHNY, CDR2 SVGAGI (reference sequence). This CDR3 comprises 15 residues. V was shortened by 2 bases and J by 15 bases, with 24 bases between the two germline ends. CDR3 DNA sequence: TGTGCCAGCAGTTACCCGAGTGCTAGCACAGATATGCACTATTTT. Its protein is CASSYPSASTDMHYF.

With respect to this clonotype: One junction end does not reproduce the germline sequence, and a read error may be involved. The CDR3 sequence is CSAPMGSSDTQYF. The CDR3 coding sequence is TGTAGCGCTCCTATGGGTTCCTCAGATACGCAGTATTTT. The chain has TRBV29-1 and TRBJ2-3; TRBD2 might be the D (5 bases). Germline loops: CDR1 SQVTM, CDR2 ANQGSEA. The CDR3 is made up of 13 amino acids.

The V and J genes are TRBV6-2 or TRBV6-3 and TRBJ1-1, with a tentative D call TRBD1 (5 bases). The germline CDR1 and CDR2 sequences are MNHEY and SVGEGT. The CDR3 totals 16 residues. V lost 6 bases to trimming and J lost 4 bases, with 21 bases between them. CDR3 sequence: CASSLGGSRICTEAFF. CDR3 in DNA: TGTGCCAGCAGCCTCGGGGGGTCCAGGATTTGCACTGAAGCTTTCTTT.